These 30 T cell receptor beta chains share one sample of origin, sequenced in a study of blood T cell repertoires in COVID-19. The table came from immunoSEQ multiplex PCR; TCRdb's copy has only in-frame clones and leaves some out. This table holds around 60,000 clones, over 85% found once. The sample consisted of peripheral blood. The origin of the receptors is a man in his sixties with acute or convalescent COVID-19.

The V call is TRBV25-1, the J call TRBJ2-1, with D possibly TRBD1 on 5 matching bases. The germline V gene has CDR1 MGHDK and CDR2 SYGVNS. The CDR3 has 13 amino acids. V was trimmed by 6 bases and J by 0 bases, leaving 6 bases between them. The CDR3 is CASSRVSYNEQFF. The DNA of the CDR3 is TGTGCCAGCAGCAGGGTCTCCTACAATGAGCAGTTCTTC.

J is TRBJ2-2 and V is TRBV13; the match to TRBD2 covers 13 bases. V gave up 5 bases and J gave up 6 bases; unmatched junction bases: 6. The CDR3 loop spans 16 amino acids. Germline V gene lookup returns CDR1 PRHDT and CDR2 FYEKMQ (reference sequence). CDR3 bases: TGTGCCAGCAGCGGGCGGACTAGCGGGGGACCCGGGGAGCTGTTTTTT. Translated, it gives CASSGRTSGGPGELFF.

This sequence joins TRBV5-1 and TRBJ1-1; TRBD1 is a possible D gene (5 bases). The V gene's germline CDR1 is SGHRS and CDR2 YFSETQ. The CDR3 loop spans 12 amino acids. Trimming shortened V by 7 bases and J by 7 bases, and 14 bases separated the two germline ends. In DNA, the CDR3 is TGCGCCAGCGGCATGATTCAGGGTGAAGCTTTCTTT. Translation gives CASGMIQGEAFF.

This chain uses TRBV14 with TRBJ1-1; possibly TRBD1 for D (6 bases). Between the trimmed V and J ends, which lost 1 base and 3 bases, there was a span of 9 bases. The CDR3 extends over 14 amino acids. CDR1 and CDR2 from the germline V gene are SGHDN and FVKESK. CDR3 amino acids: CASSQGTAHTEAFF. For the CDR3, the DNA is TGTGCCAGCAGCCAAGGGACAGCTCACACTGAAGCTTTCTTT.

The rearrangement joins TRBV6-6 to TRBJ1-5; 8 bases align to TRBD1. After removal of 6 bases from V and 1 base from J, the junction contained 5 bases not matched to a gene. The length of the CDR3 is 15 residues. Germline V lookup: CDR1 MNHNY, CDR2 SVGAGI (reference sequence). CDR3 DNA sequence: TGTGCCAGCAGGACCGGGACAGGCAGCAATCAGCCCCAGCATTTT. Its protein is CASRTGTGSNQPQHF.

The rearrangement links TRBV12-3 or TRBV12-4 to TRBJ1-5; D might be TRBD1 (6 bases). This CDR3 spans 13 amino acids. The V end was cut by 5 bases, the J end by 5 bases, with 10 bases between. For the CDR3, the DNA is TGTGCCAGCAGTCGGGACATTTATCAGCCCCAGCATTTT. Protein: CASSRDIYQPQHF.

The V call is TRBV6-5, the J call TRBJ2-7, with 15 bases identical to TRBD2. This CDR3 is 15 amino acids long. Per germline, CDR1 MNHEY and CDR2 SVGAGI. Trimming cost V 6 bases and J 3 bases; bases outside gene matches: 3. In DNA form, the CDR3 reads TGTGCCAGCAGAGGACTAGCGGGGGGGGGCTACGAGCAGTACTTC. This gives the protein CASRGLAGGGYEQYF.

Only a few counts were recorded for this clone. The genes are TRBV25-1 and TRBJ1-4; TRBD1 matches 8 bases. The trim removed 4 bases at V and 7 bases at J, leaving 5 bases unmatched. The CDR3 is 14 residues long. In germline, CDR1 is MGHDK, CDR2 SYGVNS. The CDR3, as DNA: TGTGCCAGCAGTGTGGGAGGACAGGGTGAAAAACTGTTTTTT. This translates into CASSVGGQGEKLFF.

The chain couples TRBV24-1 to TRBJ1-5; possible D gene TRBD1, 6 bases. V lost 10 bases, J lost 7 bases, and 16 bases lay in between. The V gene's germline CDR1 is KGHDR and CDR2 SFDVKD. The CDR3 loop spans 13 amino acids. The CDR3 DNA is TGTGCCACAACAGACAGGTCGGGACAGCCCCAGCATTTT. This encodes CATTDRSGQPQHF.

J is TRBJ2-1 and V is TRBV5-1; 9 bases are a match to TRBD2. The ends lost 0 bases at V and 5 bases at J; junction bases unmatched: 3. The germline V gene encodes CDR1 SGHRS and CDR2 YFSETQ. The CDR3 consists of 15 residues. The CDR3 reads CASSLGSGGHNEQFF. CDR3 sequence (DNA): TGCGCCAGCAGCTTGGGTAGCGGGGGTCACAATGAGCAGTTCTTC.

This chain links TRBV11-2 with TRBJ1-5, with D tentatively TRBD1 (5 bases). V lost 0 bases and J 9 bases, leaving 9 bases between the germline ends. The CDR3 contains 13 residues. Germline-derived CDR1 and CDR2 are SGHAT and FQNNGV. The CDR3 DNA sequence: TGTGCCAGCAGCTTAGATCAGGGAATGCCCCAGCATTTT. It specifies CASSLDQGMPQHF. The whole variable domain, filled in from reference TRBV11-2 and TRBJ1-5, reads EAGVAQSPRYKIIEKRQSVAFWCNPISGHATLYWYQQILGQGPKLLIQFQNNGVVDDSQLPKDRFSAERLKGVDSTLKIQPAKLEDSAVYLCASSLDQGMPQHFGDGTRLSIL.

This clone has only one observation. The chain links TRBV18 to TRBJ2-6, with TRBD1 matching over 10 bases. This CDR3 region has 17 residues. CDR1 is KGHSH, CDR2 LQKENI, per germline. Trimming cost V 3 bases and J 0 bases; bases outside gene matches: 2. CDR3 nucleotide sequence: TGTGCCAGCTCACCGGGGACAGGGGACTCTGGGGCCAACGTCCTGACTTTC. It codes for CASSPGTGDSGANVLTF.

CDR3 nucleotide sequence: TGTGCCAGTAGGCCGTCGGGGAGAACTGGAAACACCATATATTTT. Translating gives CASRPSGRTGNTIYF. The rearrangement joins TRBV19 to TRBJ1-3; the D is unclear. The CDR3 runs to 15 residues. In germline, CDR1 is LNHDA, CDR2 SQIVND (reference sequence). V lost 6 bases and J lost 2, with 14 bases in between.

The chain couples TRBV5-4 to TRBJ1-3, with D unresolved. Trimming pared 0 bases from V and 2 bases from J, leaving 9 bases between. Germline CDR1 is SGHNT and CDR2 is YYREEE (reference sequence). This CDR3 comprises 15 residues. The CDR3 DNA follows: TGTGCCAGCAGCTTGGCCGGGGTTACTGGAAACACCATATATTTT. The encoded protein is CASSLAGVTGNTIYF.

The chain combines TRBV10-2 with TRBJ1-2; a weak D match, TRBD1 (5 bases). Germline lookup yields CDR1 WSHSY and CDR2 SAAADI. Trimming pared 0 bases from V and 7 bases from J, leaving 15 bases between. The CDR3 covers 15 residues. CDR3 sequence: CASSESGRAFGGYTF. The CDR3 nucleotides are TGCGCCAGCAGTGAGTCGGGCAGGGCTTTCGGTGGCTACACCTTC.

This rearrangement joins TRBV6-5 to TRBJ2-2, with 8 bases matching TRBD1. CDR1 and CDR2 (germline): MNHEY, SVGAGI. This CDR3 region has 16 residues. V lost 2 bases, J lost 6 bases, and 8 bases stayed unmatched. The CDR3 nucleotides read TGTGCCAGCAGTTACCCACCCCCGACAGGGGCCGGGGAGCTGTTTTTT. It encodes CASSYPPPTGAGELFF.

V gene TRBV4-1 combines with J gene TRBJ2-7, with 10 bases matching TRBD2. Unmatched junction bases numbered 2, after V lost 1 base and J lost 2 bases. From germline, CDR1 is MGHRA and CDR2 YSYEKL. The CDR3 has 15 residues. The CDR3 is CASSQGTSGAYEQYF. DNA for the CDR3: TGCGCCAGCAGCCAAGGTACTAGCGGGGCCTACGAGCAGTACTTC.

This clone was recorded only once. The chain joins TRBV7-9 to TRBJ2-7; TRBD1 aligns across 7 bases. The germline gives CDR1 SEHNR, CDR2 FQNEAQ (reference sequence). V lost 2 bases, J lost 3 bases, and 10 bases stayed unmatched. The CDR3 totals 16 residues. The CDR3 sequence is CASSLRSQGKSYEQYF. The CDR3, as DNA: TGTGCCAGCAGCTTACGGTCACAGGGGAAAAGCTACGAGCAGTACTTC.

J is TRBJ2-1 and V is TRBV5-1, with 7 bases fitting TRBD2. The CDR3 consists of 15 residues. The V and J ends lost 4 bases and 5 bases, in that order; junction bases with no gene match: 9. Germline V gives CDR1 SGHRS, CDR2 YFSETQ. CDR3 residues: CASSQKSSGNNEQFF. The CDR3 DNA sequence: TGCGCCAGCAGCCAGAAGTCTAGCGGTAACAATGAGCAGTTCTTC.

The chain recombines TRBV10-3 with TRBJ2-7; possibly TRBD1 for D (5 bases). The CDR3 covers 13 residues. Germline V gene data show CDR1 as ENHRY and CDR2 as SYGVKD. The V end was cut by 2 bases, the J end by 11 bases, with 16 bases between. The CDR3 region has the DNA TGTGCCATCAGTGAGCGTACAACAGGAATGGAGTACTTC. Its translation: CAISERTTGMEYF.

The V gene is TRBV19, the J gene TRBJ1-1, with a weak D call TRBD1 (6 bases). The V end lost 5 bases, the J end lost 2 bases, and 12 bases lay between the germline ends. CDR1 is LNHDA, CDR2 SQIVND, per germline (reference sequence). The CDR3 contains 14 residues. This chain's CDR3 is CASSWGHLNTEAFF. The CDR3 DNA reads TGTGCCAGTAGTTGGGGGCACTTAAACACTGAAGCTTTCTTT.

This chain links TRBV11-2 with TRBJ2-1, with 9 positions matching TRBD2. Trimming cost V 5 bases and J 4 bases; bases outside gene matches: 6. Germline lookup yields CDR1 SGHAT and CDR2 FQNNGV. This CDR3 spans 15 amino acids. The CDR3 DNA reads as TGTGCCAGCAGCCCTATGCGGGGGGGATACAATGAGCAGTTCTTC. Its translation: CASSPMRGGYNEQFF.

The chain combines TRBV2 with TRBJ2-1, with 8 bases matching TRBD1. This CDR3 has 15 residues. Trimming took 6 bases from V and 2 from J; bases not matched to a gene: 6. Germline loops: CDR1 SNHLY, CDR2 FYNNEI. CDR3 region: CASSITGGTYNEQFF. As DNA, the CDR3 is TGTGCCAGCAGCATCACAGGGGGGACCTACAATGAGCAGTTCTTC.

This clone was recorded only once. The J gene is TRBJ1-6, the V gene TRBV25-1, with 10 bases lining up with TRBD1. There are 14 residues in the CDR3. Germline V gene sequence: CDR1 MGHDK, CDR2 SYGVNS. After removal of 4 bases from V and 8 bases from J, the junction contained 2 bases not matched to a gene. This chain's CDR3 is CASSGGTGDSPLHF. The CDR3, as DNA: TGTGCCAGCAGTGGAGGGACAGGGGATTCACCCCTCCACTTT.

The chain employs TRBV11-2 and TRBJ2-2, with 10 bases aligning to TRBD1. After removal of 6 bases from V and 6 bases from J, the junction contained 7 bases not matched to a gene. The length of the CDR3 is 15 residues. Germline lookup yields CDR1 SGHAT and CDR2 FQNNGV. DNA for the CDR3: TGTGCCAGCAGAATATCCGGGACAGGGGCCGGGGAGCTGTTTTTT. As protein: CASRISGTGAGELFF. Full variable domain (remainder filled in from reference TRBV11-2 and TRBJ2-2): EAGVAQSPRYKIIEKRQSVAFWCNPISGHATLYWYQQILGQGPKLLIQFQNNGVVDDSQLPKDRFSAERLKGVDSTLKIQPAKLEDSAVYLCASRISGTGAGELFFGEGSRLTVL.

The rearrangement joins TRBV19 to TRBJ1-2; D gene unclear. The CDR3 extends over 14 amino acids. V was cut by 3 bases and J by 5 bases, with 13 bases left in between. Germline V CDR1 and CDR2: LNHDA, SQIVND (reference sequence). The CDR3 bases are TGTGCCAGTAGTATGCGGTCCTTAGAGTATGGCTACACCTTC. Amino acid sequence: CASSMRSLEYGYTF. Together with reference TRBV19 and TRBJ1-2, the CDR3 gives the full variable domain: DGGITQSPKYLFRKEGQNVTLSCEQNLNHDAMYWYRQDPGQGLRLIYYSQIVNDFQKGDIAEGYSVSREKKESFPLTVTSAQKNPTAFYLCASSMRSLEYGYTFGSGTRLTVV.

The chain recombines TRBV25-1 with TRBJ1-4; 7 bases are a match to TRBD1. The CDR3 extends over 13 amino acids. The V gene end was trimmed by 6 bases and the J gene end by 8 bases; junction bases not matched to a gene: 6. The germline gives CDR1 MGHDK, CDR2 SYGVNS. The CDR3 DNA reads TGTGCCAGCAGGGCAGGGGGTGGAGAAAAACTGTTTTTT. This translates into CASRAGGGEKLFF.

The chain uses TRBV2 and TRBJ2-1; 11 nucleotides match TRBD2. CDR1 is SNHLY and CDR2 is FYNNEI in the germline V gene. This CDR3 is 16 amino acids long. The ends lost 6 bases at V and 4 bases at J; junction bases unmatched: 8. Here the CDR3 DNA reads TGTGCCAGCAGGGGACCGGGACTAGCGGCTTACAATGAGCAGTTCTTC. The encoded protein is CASRGPGLAAYNEQFF. Filled out from reference TRBV2 and TRBJ2-1, the complete variable domain reads EPEVTQTPSHQVTQMGQEVILRCVPISNHLYFYWYRQILGQKVEFLVSFYNNEISEKSEIFDDQFSVERPDGSNFTLKIRSTKLEDSAMYFCASRGPGLAAYNEQFFGPGTRLTVL.

V is TRBV11-2 and J is TRBJ2-5; 8 bases fit TRBD1. J was trimmed by 2 bases and V by 0 bases; bases with no gene match: 5. Germline CDR1 is SGHAT and CDR2 is FQNNGV. The CDR3 is 16 residues long. CDR3 sequence: CASSLEGTGAQETQYF. The CDR3 DNA sequence: TGTGCCAGCAGCTTAGAAGGGACAGGCGCACAAGAGACCCAGTACTTC.

J is TRBJ2-7 and V is TRBV5-1; TRBD1 agrees at 9 bases. V shed 3 bases and J 3 bases; nucleotides not matched to a gene: 7. Germline CDR1 is SGHRS and CDR2 is YFSETQ. The CDR3 contains 15 residues. The CDR3 coding sequence is TGCGCCAGCAGCTCAGCGGGACAGGGCTTCTACGAGCAGTACTTC. Translation: CASSSAGQGFYEQYF.